These 14 T cell receptor beta chains share one sample of origin, sequenced in a study of blood T cell repertoires in COVID-19. The assay was immunoSEQ multiplex PCR, and TCRdb's table has in-frame clones only and misses some. Altogether 150,000 to 250,000 clones are present, 94% being singletons, with the ten largest covering roughly 0.76%. The sequencing input was peripheral blood. All receptors derive from a man younger than 45 with COVID-19, enrolled during active disease.

J is TRBJ1-1 and V is TRBV6-4; D remains ambiguous. The V end lost 2 bases, the J end lost 1 base, and 20 bases lay between the germline ends. Germline CDR1 and CDR2: MRHNA and SNTAGT. The CDR3 is made up of 18 amino acids. CDR3 sequence reads: CASSDTGVAEGKNTEAFF. Written as DNA, the CDR3 is TGTGCCAGCAGTGACACCGGGGTAGCGGAGGGAAAGAACACTGAAGCTTTCTTT.

The chain recombines TRBV28 with TRBJ1-6, with a weak D call TRBD1 (5 bases). CDR3 length: 15 residues. CDR1 and CDR2 from the germline V gene are MDHEN and SYDVKM. The V and J ends lost 1 base and 5 bases respectively, with 9 bases between them. This CDR3 reads CASSLSGRDNSPLHF. For the CDR3, the DNA is TGTGCCAGCAGTTTATCAGGGCGCGATAATTCACCCCTCCACTTT.

The chain recombines TRBV5-1 with TRBJ2-3; weak D call: TRBD2 (5 bases). V lost 4 bases, J lost 2 bases, and 14 bases lay in between. The CDR3 runs 15 residues. CDR1 is SGHRS and CDR2 is YFSETQ in the germline V gene. DNA for the CDR3: TGCGCCAGCAGCAGCGGCCCACAACCCACAGATACGCAGTATTTT. Translated: CASSSGPQPTDTQYF.

The chain is built from TRBV7-3 and TRBJ2-7; TRBD2 might be the D (5 bases). CDR1 SGHTA and CDR2 FQGTGA come from the germline V gene. The V and J ends lost 6 bases and 4 bases respectively, with 16 bases between them. This CDR3 is built from 14 residues. The CDR3 spells CASSILLELYEQYF. The CDR3 coding sequence is TGTGCCAGCAGTATCTTACTAGAGCTATACGAGCAGTACTTC.

This chain connects TRBV5-6 to TRBJ2-5; a possible D gene is TRBD2 (6 bases). V lost 0 bases and J lost 4, with 7 bases in between. This CDR3 contains 13 residues. CDR1 and CDR2 from the germline V gene are SGHDT and YYEEEE. CDR3 DNA: TGTGCCAGCAGCTTGGGGGGAGGAGAGACCCAGTACTTC. Amino acids: CASSLGGGETQYF.

The count of this clone is one. The J gene is TRBJ2-3, the V gene TRBV6-4, with 16 positions matching TRBD2. This CDR3 has 17 amino acids. The V segment lost 6 bases and the J segment 2 bases; nucleotides outside the gene matches: 5. Looked up from germline, CDR1 is MRHNA and CDR2 is SNTAGT. CDR3 region: CASSSGLAGGITDTQYF. CDR3 nucleotides: TGTGCCAGCAGCTCGGGACTAGCGGGGGGGATCACAGATACGCAGTATTTT.

The V gene is TRBV5-4, the J gene TRBJ2-1, with 8 bases lining up with TRBD2. The V gene's germline CDR1 is SGHNT and CDR2 YYREEE (reference sequence). The CDR3 is made up of 19 amino acids. V lost 0 bases to trimming and J lost 0 bases; unmatched junction nucleotides: 11. CDR3 sequence: CASSLAGGGPLSSYNEQFF. In nucleotides, the CDR3 is TGTGCCAGCAGCTTGGCGGGGGGGGGTCCTTTAAGCTCCTACAATGAGCAGTTCTTC.

The chain couples TRBV11-1 to TRBJ1-6, with D hard to call. This CDR3 contains 16 residues. Germline assignment: CDR1 SGHAT and CDR2 FQDESV (reference sequence). V was clipped by 3 bases and J by 7 bases, with 16 bases between them. The CDR3 DNA sequence: TGTGCCAGCAGCTTGCTGTCTTGGACTGGGAATTCACCCCTCCACTTT. The encoded protein is CASSLLSWTGNSPLHF.

As for this clone: The sample holds other DNA sequences that translate to the same CDR3. The chain employs TRBV6-5 and TRBJ1-2, with TRBD1 identical over 10 bases. V shed 5 bases, J shed 4 bases, and the junction held 1 base outside the gene matches. Looked up from germline, CDR1 is MNHEY and CDR2 is SVGAGI. This CDR3 is 13 amino acids long. This chain's CDR3 is CASSRDRGYGYTF. For the CDR3, the DNA is TGTGCCAGCAGTAGGGACAGGGGCTATGGCTACACCTTC.

The chain combines TRBV2 with TRBJ1-2; 7 bases agree with TRBD1. The ends lost 5 bases at V and 8 bases at J; junction bases unmatched: 8. Germline V gene data show CDR1 as SNHLY and CDR2 as FYNNEI. CDR3 size: 13 residues. In DNA, the CDR3 is TGTGCCAGCAGTCCGGGACAGCCCCTGGGCTACACCTTC. Translating it yields CASSPGQPLGYTF.

V and J are TRBV6-5 and TRBJ2-3; D is ambiguous. Trimming pared 5 bases from V and 3 bases from J, leaving 3 bases between. This CDR3 region has 11 residues. The germline gives CDR1 MNHEY, CDR2 SVGAGI. As DNA, the CDR3 is TGTGCCAGCAGTCATACAGATACGCAGTATTTT. It translates to CASSHTDTQYF.

The chain joins TRBV2 to TRBJ1-3; TRBD1 matches at 7 bases. The germline V gene encodes CDR1 SNHLY and CDR2 FYNNEI. This CDR3 spans 16 amino acids. The V and J ends lost 5 bases and 0 bases, in that order; junction bases with no gene match: 7. This CDR3 is CASSLTGDSSGNTIYF. CDR3 bases: TGTGCCAGCAGTCTGACCGGGGACAGCTCTGGAAACACCATATATTTT.

This clone was seen once. This chain uses TRBV7-3 with TRBJ2-2, with 7 bases matching TRBD1. Germline CDR1 reads SGHTA; CDR2 reads FQGTGA. V was pared by 3 bases and J by 4 bases, with 2 bases of the junction left unmatched. The CDR3 is made up of 14 amino acids. The CDR3 loop is CASSLGQTTGELFF. The DNA for the CDR3 is TGTGCCAGCAGCTTGGGACAGACCACCGGGGAGCTGTTTTTT.

This chain connects TRBV24-1 to TRBJ2-5; 12 nucleotides match TRBD1. The ends lost 3 bases at V and 4 bases at J; junction bases unmatched: 11. The CDR3 contains 18 residues. The germline V gene encodes CDR1 KGHDR and CDR2 SFDVKD. CDR3 coding DNA: TGTGCCACCAGTGATCAGAGAGACCGGGACAGGGGGCTAGAGACCCAGTACTTC. Its protein is CATSDQRDRDRGLETQYF.